Below are 22 T cell receptor beta chains sequenced from a single sample in a study of shared clonotypes between healthy human individuals. The method was immunoSEQ multiplex PCR; TCRdb's version includes in-frame clones alone and lacks a portion of them. The repertoire holds hundreds of thousands of clones, with around 81% as singletons. What was sequenced was PBMCs. These receptors all come from a woman aged 35 to 49 in good health. Some clones in this sample may be carry-over from other donors' samples.

V is TRBV28 and J is TRBJ1-5, with TRBD1 matching over 9 bases. V dropped 6 bases and J dropped 6; count of bases not matched to a gene: 9. The CDR3 has 15 amino acids. Germline CDR1 is MDHEN and CDR2 is SYDVKM. DNA of the CDR3: TGTGCCAGCAGCCTCGGGACAGGGTTTTTTCAGCCCCAGCATTTT. Residues: CASSLGTGFFQPQHF.

The CDR3 DNA reads as TGTGCCATTTCCTCAACACGGACGGCCTACGAGCAGTACTTC. Translation: CAISSTRTAYEQYF. The V call is TRBV10-3, the J call TRBJ2-7; no clear D. Germline CDR1 is ENHRY and CDR2 is SYGVKD. Trimming took 9 bases from V and 2 from J, leaving 17 bases between them. This CDR3 spans 14 amino acids.

This clone was counted a few times. The chain carries TRBV10-2 and TRBJ2-3; TRBD2 matches 11 bases. CDR3 length: 16 amino acids. Germline V gives CDR1 WSHSY, CDR2 SAAADI. The V segment lost 2 bases and the J segment 5 bases; nucleotides outside the gene matches: 6. This chain's CDR3 is CASSEVSGRVRDTQYF. CDR3 bases: TGCGCCAGCAGTGAGGTTAGCGGGAGGGTCAGAGATACGCAGTATTTT.

Turning to this clone: This CDR3 is also generated by other DNA sequences in the sample. The V and J genes are TRBV30 and TRBJ1-1, with no clear D. This CDR3 spans 13 amino acids. V was clipped by 1 base and J by 1 base, with 7 bases between them. CDR1 and CDR2 from the germline V gene are GTSNPN and SVGIG (reference sequence). This chain's CDR3 is CAWSGQSNTEAFF. DNA for the CDR3: TGTGCCTGGAGTGGACAATCGAACACTGAAGCTTTCTTT.

This sequence joins TRBV5-6 and TRBJ2-3; D is uncertain. The V and J ends lost 1 base and 2 bases respectively, with 5 bases between them. The CDR3 contains 13 residues. CDR1 SGHDT and CDR2 YYEEEE come from the germline V gene. In DNA form, the CDR3 reads TGTGCCAGCAGCTTGAGGGTCACAGATACGCAGTATTTT. This encodes CASSLRVTDTQYF.

Of note for this clone: A far larger clone lies a single base away; this is likely a read error. The chain couples TRBV7-8 to TRBJ2-7; D is ambiguous. CDR1 and CDR2 (germline): SGHVS, FQNEAQ. The CDR3 is 12 residues long. The CDR3 nucleotides read TGTGCCGGCAGCCCCCATGGGGACGAGCAGTACTTC. Protein sequence: CAGSPHGDEQYF.

The chain has TRBV27 and TRBJ1-1; no clear D. The CDR3 runs 14 residues. The V and J ends lost 2 bases and 1 base respectively, with 8 bases between them. Germline V gene data show CDR1 as MNHEY and CDR2 as SMNVEV (reference sequence). DNA of the CDR3: TGTGCCAGCAGTTTAGGGCACCGGAACACTGAAGCTTTCTTT. This codes for CASSLGHRNTEAFF.

This chain joins TRBV27 and TRBJ1-5; no firm D call. The CDR3 is 13 amino acids. CDR1 is MNHEY and CDR2 is SMNVEV in the germline V gene (reference sequence). V was shortened by 5 bases and J by 6 bases, with 11 bases between the two germline ends. DNA of the CDR3: TGTGCCAGCAGTCCGAGGGATCTTCAGCCCCAGCATTTT. Translated, it gives CASSPRDLQPQHF.

The rearrangement links TRBV5-6 to TRBJ1-4, with 8 nucleotides matching TRBD1. The CDR3 sequence is 15 residues long. Germline V lookup: CDR1 SGHDT, CDR2 YYEEEE. V gave up 5 bases and J gave up 6 bases; unmatched junction bases: 9. The CDR3 DNA follows: TGTGCCAGCAGTTCCTCAGGGGGCTTGGATGAAAAACTGTTTTTT. Translated: CASSSSGGLDEKLFF.

The V gene is TRBV5-1, the J gene TRBJ1-2, with a possible D match to TRBD1 (5 bases). V lost 0 bases, J lost 6 bases, and 12 bases lay in between. The CDR3 loop spans 14 amino acids. The germline V gene has CDR1 SGHRS and CDR2 YFSETQ. CDR3 DNA: TGCGCCAGCAGCTTGGGGGGCCCCGGTGATGGCTACACCTTC. Translated: CASSLGGPGDGYTF. The whole variable domain, filled in from reference TRBV5-1 and TRBJ1-2, reads KAGVTQTPRYLIKTRGQQVTLSCSPISGHRSVSWYQQTPGQGLQFLFEYFSETQRNKGNFPGRFSGRQFSNSRSEMNVSTLELGDSALYLCASSLGGPGDGYTFGSGTRLTVV.

The chain uses TRBV5-1 and TRBJ2-3; D gene ambiguous. Germline values: CDR1 SGHRS, CDR2 YFSETQ. The CDR3 is made up of 13 amino acids. V gave up 4 bases and J gave up 2 bases, with 8 bases separating them. The chain's CDR3 is CASSAGNTDTQYF. CDR3 nucleotides: TGCGCCAGCAGCGCCGGAAACACAGATACGCAGTATTTT.

The chain links TRBV5-5 to TRBJ1-5, with D unclear. CDR1 and CDR2 (germline): SGHKS, YYEKEE (reference sequence). V lost 4 bases to trimming and J lost 4 bases, with 9 bases between them. CDR3 length: 13 residues. Here the CDR3 reads CASSLTANQPQHF. Written as DNA, the CDR3 is TGTGCCAGCAGCCTGACGGCGAATCAGCCCCAGCATTTT.

The V gene is TRBV4-1, the J gene TRBJ1-4; D is unclear. Deletions cut 4 bases from V and 8 bases from J, with 11 bases between. CDR3 length: 13 amino acids. CDR1 MGHRA and CDR2 YSYEKL come from the germline V gene. The CDR3 loop is CASSPNIGEKLFF. The CDR3 DNA reads TGCGCCAGCAGCCCTAACATAGGGGAAAAACTGTTTTTT.

The rearrangement uses TRBV7-3 and TRBJ2-1; TRBD2 is a possible D gene (5 bases). This CDR3 contains 11 residues. CDR1 and CDR2 from the germline V gene are SGHTA and FQGTGA. V was shortened by 2 bases and J by 9 bases, with 5 bases between the two germline ends. CDR3 sequence reads: CASSLGGEQFF. In DNA, the CDR3 is TGTGCCAGCAGCTTAGGAGGTGAGCAGTTCTTC.

In DNA form, the CDR3 reads TGCAGCGTTGAAGGCAGCGGGAGGGACGAGCAGTACTTC. Translating gives CSVEGSGRDEQYF. The chain links TRBV29-1 to TRBJ2-7; 10 bases are shared with TRBD2. Germline V gene data show CDR1 as SQVTM and CDR2 as ANQGSEA. The CDR3 totals 13 residues. The trim removed 1 base at V and 5 bases at J, leaving 2 bases unmatched.

This clone was observed once. The chain is built from TRBV7-3 and TRBJ2-3, with D unclear. Trimming left V 2 bases short and J 5 bases short, with 20 bases between. Germline assignment: CDR1 SGHTA and CDR2 FQGTGA. There are 17 residues in the CDR3. CDR3 nucleotide sequence: TGTGCCAGCAGCTTAGAGCTCCGGGTCTCCCCCCAAGATACGCAGTATTTT. The encoded protein is CASSLELRVSPQDTQYF.

This chain joins TRBV29-1 and TRBJ1-1; 8 nucleotides match TRBD1. Germline loops: CDR1 SQVTM, CDR2 ANQGSEA. The ends lost 7 bases at V and 0 bases at J; junction bases unmatched: 4. The CDR3 covers 13 residues. CDR3: CSARDRLNTEAFF. The CDR3 DNA reads as TGCAGCGCTCGGGACAGGTTGAACACTGAAGCTTTCTTT.

This clone showed up just a few times. The chain recombines TRBV6-1 with TRBJ1-5, with 9 bases identical to TRBD1. Germline-derived CDR1 and CDR2 are MNHNS and SASEGT. V dropped 6 bases and J dropped 3; count of bases not matched to a gene: 6. CDR3 length: 15 residues. This CDR3 is CASRHTGGLNQPQHF. The CDR3 coding sequence is TGTGCCAGCAGACACACAGGGGGCCTCAATCAGCCCCAGCATTTT.

The chain employs TRBV25-1 and TRBJ1-4, with a weak D call TRBD1 (6 bases). V gave up 3 bases and J gave up 7 bases, with 12 bases separating them. Looked up from germline, CDR1 is MGHDK and CDR2 is SYGVNS. The CDR3 runs 14 residues. CDR3 coding DNA: TGTGCCAGCAGTGACCGGGGGGCTGTTGAAAAACTGTTTTTT. This sequence encodes CASSDRGAVEKLFF. Full variable domain (outside the CDR3, taken from reference TRBV25-1 and TRBJ1-4): EADIYQTPRYLVIGTGKKITLECSQTMGHDKMYWYQQDPGMELHLIHYSYGVNSTEKGDLSSESTVSRIRTEHFPLTLESARPSHTSQYLCASSDRGAVEKLFFGSGTQLSVL.

The chain employs TRBV6-1 and TRBJ2-7; possibly TRBD1 for D (5 bases). CDR1 is MNHNS, CDR2 SASEGT, per germline. The V gene lost 0 bases and the J gene lost 3 bases, with 9 bases spanning the gap. This CDR3 region has 14 residues. CDR3 DNA sequence: TGTGCCAGCAGTGAAGCGCAAGGGGACTACGAGCAGTACTTC. Amino acids: CASSEAQGDYEQYF.

For this clone: Just one base apart from a much larger clone, this may be a read error. The V and J genes are TRBV7-9 and TRBJ2-7; 11 nucleotides match TRBD2. The CDR3 is made up of 15 amino acids. Germline CDR1 SEHNR, CDR2 FQNEAQ (reference sequence). J lost 1 base, V lost 4 bases, and 3 bases had no gene match. As DNA, the CDR3 is TGTGCCAGCAGCTCTAGACTAGCGGGATCCTACGAGCAGTACTTC. Its translation is CASSSRLAGSYEQYF.

This chain joins TRBV13 and TRBJ2-7; possible D gene TRBD2, 7 bases. The CDR3 covers 14 residues. Germline V gene lookup returns CDR1 PRHDT and CDR2 FYEKMQ (reference sequence). V was shortened by 3 bases and J by 5 bases, with 14 bases between the two germline ends. The CDR3 loop is CASSFGGGGHEQYF. For the CDR3, the DNA is TGTGCCAGCAGCTTCGGAGGGGGGGGCCACGAGCAGTACTTC.